The entry that follows covers one T cell receptor (beta chain) sequence. This clone was seen only once. Its specific antigen is unknown. One base away there is no much larger clone; base qualities are not given. In total, approximately 690 healthy bone marrow donors made up the cohort. At the time of sampling, every cohort member was nominally healthy, though immune exposures that went unrecorded were likely present. CMV serostatus was recorded as positive for almost 300 and negative for about half of the 666 cohort members, whereas no CMV serostatus was recorded for the donor in question. A peripheral blood sample was collected from each donor, and TCR beta sequencing was performed on peripheral blood mononuclear cells. Genomic DNA was extracted from the blood cell samples with the Qiagen DNeasy Blood Extraction Kit. The data were obtained in a study of cytomegalovirus exposure and HLA in healthy donors (dated by TCRdb to 2016 to 2017). Regarding the complete study: In an earlier analysis of under 600 of the donors, about 270 Gb of sequence data and 120 million or so unique TCR beta sequences from some 170 million T cells were reported. An early release covering about 600 HLA-typed donors comprised about 310 gigabases of sequencing data and around 80 million unique TCR sequences. Donor age, sex, ethnicity and CMV serostatus were collected together with the repertoire data. A later genetic analysis took genome-wide SNP genotypes for about 65% of the 666 donors and used that subset as a discovery cohort. An earlier analysis of 587 of the donors used high-throughput TCR beta sequencing to judge whether each TCR beta V gene segment behaved as functional or pseudogenic. About 5 DR-DQ haplotypes were handled as single units for association and clustering, since linkage in the cohort was strong. The T cell repertoires of 700 or so subjects were profiled by immunosequencing and related to cytomegalovirus serostatus. Typing coverage differed by locus: A, B, C, DRB1 and DQB1 were typed in about 620-630 donors, DQA1 in 522, DPA1 in nearly 610, and DPB1 in roughly 450. Besides the first cohort of roughly 640 subjects, a separate validation cohort made up of 120 or so different subjects was used. Both class I and class II loci were covered by HLA typing, at four-digit resolution. Among some 410 genotyped donors of the cohort, an average of about 240,000 unique TCR beta nucleotide sequences was sequenced per donor, of which approximately 19% were non-productive. All discovery cohort repertoires had been generated on a single sequencing platform. Among the roughly 400 genotyped donors, more than 70% belonged to the genetic ancestry cluster associated with self-reported Caucasian donors. The study aimed to test whether signatures of past pathogen exposure could be identified by cataloging public T cell receptors. High-throughput TCR immunosequencing, statistical association of individual TCRs with disease status, and machine learning were combined to predict cytomegalovirus infection status. In the later analysis, no new phenotypic data were used to find candidate immune exposures; instead, reliance was placed on TCR beta sequences and their occurrence across donors. In a later analysis, previously published TCR beta repertoires from 550 to 700 donors were re-analyzed and high-resolution HLA genotyping was added so that TCR occurrence patterns could be studied. The full study reports these points: The sequencing pipeline was judged likely to have produced a cluster of highly shared sequence variants as a technical artifact. Compared with equally common non-associated chains, HLA-associated TCR beta chains in a later analysis were more clonally expanded and had lower generation probabilities. A further reported finding was that TCR beta sequences accurately predicted the HLA-A and HLA-B alleles for most subjects in the first cohort. Most CMV-associated TCR beta chains appeared to be HLA-restricted in a later analysis, and the HLA associations seemed to be driven largely by CMV exposure. Because HLA typing was unavailable for some donors at each locus, only the typed subset was used in association tests. Linkage disequilibrium might explain the correlated functional status among segregating V segments, but an unknown experimental factor could not be ruled out. Over 15 rarely observed V segments, including chromosome 9 orphons, were excluded from the earlier analysis of approximately 500 of the donors because counts were too low. Because the 87-base-pair reads could not distinguish some IMGT-functional V segments, including TRBV6-2 and TRBV6-3, those segments were excluded. Several of the top co-occurrence clusters appeared to be linked to parvovirus B19, influenza, CMV and Epstein-Barr virus, according to a later analysis. Immune exposure information for the cohort was limited to CMV serostatus. According to a later analysis, TCR association rates differed among HLA loci, with DRB1 alleles showing the most associated TCRs and HLA-C alleles showing the fewest. In vitro tests confirmed that a few of the cytomegalovirus-associated TCR beta chains recognize cytomegalovirus antigens. Roughly uniform sequencing depth across donors was assumed in presence/absence analyses, although this assumption may not hold. The classifier was reported to diagnose cytomegalovirus status with high specificity and sensitivity in both the original cohort and the validation cohort. In a later genetic analysis, a missense DCLRE1C variant was associated with V-gene and J-gene trimming of TCR beta chains, and the association was replicated in an independent cohort. Most TCR sequences were seen in very few donors, while some public TCRs were found in many individuals. The authors suggested that the approach could potentially be extended to other disease states and immunological phenotypes. This cohort had only TCR beta chains sequenced, and the lack of alpha or paired-chain data limited which features could be detected. Specific HLA alleles were associated with 15,000 to 20,000 TCR beta sequences at a false discovery rate of 0.05 in a later analysis. In the study, about 150 TCR beta chains were listed as associated with cytomegalovirus. A later genetic analysis reported fewer N-insertions in productive TCRs among donors in an Asian-associated ancestry cluster than the roughly 700-donor mean. Assigning TCR associations to individual alleles was difficult when HLA alleles, especially DR and DQ, strongly co-occurred. An earlier analysis of around 600 of the donors showed that most TCR beta V segments appeared in productive rearrangements either about 87% or about 30% of the time, which broadly matched IMGT annotations.

Looking up the germline V gene (reference sequence) yields CDR1 LNHDA and CDR2 SQIVND. There are 15 amino acids in the CDR3, from cysteine to phenylalanine inclusive. Only the CDR3 DNA stays, 45 bases, in frame from base 1. The V and J ends are trimmed by 7 bases and 0 bases, leaving 13 bases between them. Library preparation employed the immunoSEQ multiplex PCR assay. A mixture of 60 forward primers for TCR Vbeta segments and 13 reverse primers for TCR Jbeta segments was used in the multiplex PCR. The CDR3 region of rearranged TCR beta genes was amplified from genomic DNA by a multiplex PCR assay. The Illumina HiSeq System was used to sequence the amplified TCR beta libraries as 87-base-pair reads. As for the original processing: A later analysis counted tens of millions of unique TCR beta chains across the 666 repertoires, and around 9.9 million of these chains were shared by at least two donors. To remove PCR and sequencing errors, raw reads were error-corrected and collapsed into unique sequences using a nearest-neighbor algorithm that merged closely related sequences. V, D and J gene segments were assigned by aligning CDR3 sequences to IMGT reference sequences. For a sequence to be retained, a match of at least six nucleotides was required to both a V gene segment and a J gene segment. A rearrangement counted as productive if the CDR3 had no stop codons and remained in frame with V and J, and every other rearrangement counted as non-productive. CDR3 was defined according to IMGT convention as the region running from the second conserved V-encoded cysteine to the conserved J-encoded phenylalanine. In an earlier analysis of around 600 of the donors, sequences lacking an unambiguous match to a single V gene segment were excluded. In an earlier analysis of almost 600 of the donors, a V segment was called functional when productive rearrangements were above 56.7%, and segregating when the standard deviation between donors exceeded 5%. A statistical classification framework was developed to diagnose cytomegalovirus status using the catalog of TCR beta chain sequences. In a later analysis, TCR nucleotide sequences were compared against IMGT/GENE-DB human TR gene sequences so that V and J genes could be assigned. A later analysis assigned CDR3 sequences and most-parsimonious VDJ recombination scenarios with the TCRdist pipeline. In a later analysis, each TCR beta chain was defined by its CDR3 amino acid sequence together with its V-gene family, and reads without a unique V-gene family were excluded. In a later analysis, 550 to 650 highly shared, low-generation-probability nucleotide sequences were removed to address suspected cross-contamination and a sequencing artifact. For each public chain, a later analysis derived a clonal expansion index from normalized ranks of inferred template counts within each repertoire. In a later analysis, generation probabilities were computed using a VDJ recombination model fitted to out-of-frame rearrangements, and the results were checked against IGoR. In a later analysis, hypergeometric tests were used to score TCR-TCR, TCR-HLA and TCR-CMV co-occurrence, with a repertoire-size bias correction applied to TCR pairs. False discovery rates were estimated in a later analysis by permuting HLA or CMV assignments 20 times. In a later analysis, co-occurring TCRs were grouped using DBSCAN, with TCRdist sequence similarity added in when clustering inside HLA-allele-positive subsets. Repertoires with fewer than 30,000 or more than 120,000 public chains were left out of co-occurrence clustering, as were about five repertoires with anomalous nucleotide sharing. TCRdb mirrors the immuneACCESS table, restricted to in-frame sequences. Some clones are absent from its copies; in checked studies, under half trace to an unresolved V gene, and the reason for the others is unknown. V and J calls and clone size are as listed in that table; D and trimming were resolved from the DNA. Across this sample there are around 94,000 clones, with about four fifths seen only once. Approximately 10% of the sample belongs to the ten largest clones.

The sequence joins TRBV19 to TRBJ1-3; matching of 6 bases hints at TRBD1 as the D gene. This clonotype was sampled from a human donor in good health. The source material was PBMCs. The nucleotide sequence reads as follows: TGTGCCAGTAAACCGGGACAAACCTCTGGAAACACCATATATTTT. It translates to CASKPGQTSGNTIYF. Outside the CDR3, residues come from the reference TRBV19 and TRBJ1-3 proteins, so the full variable domain is: DGGITQSPKYLFRKEGQNVTLSCEQNLNHDAMYWYRQDPGQGLRLIYYSQIVNDFQKGDIAEGYSVSREKKESFPLTVTSAQKNPTAFYLCASKPGQTSGNTIYFGEGSWLTVV.